The clone carrying this TCR beta chain was found many times. The antigen remains undetermined. Reliance was placed on clinical symptoms, serum thyroxine, TRAb, thyroid ultrasound and orbital computed tomography for diagnosis. The data are from a study of Graves' ophthalmopathy and Graves' hyperthyroidism. Study findings and constraints: As the model predicted ophthalmopathy progression, it achieved a sensitivity of approximately 65% and a specificity of 72.22%. Appearing in blood as well were most expanded thyroid clonotypes above 0.001 frequency. Discriminating ophthalmopathy from stable hyperthyroidism, a 13-signature model attained a sensitivity of approximately 90% and a specificity of 80% to 82%.

Amplification of the TCR beta CDR3 regions used RNA transcripts (as template). First-round RT-PCR employed HTBI primers, with a second-round multiplex PCR after it. Each CDR3 protein gets one entry after TCRdb re-called the multiplex PCR reads with MiXCR. The profile shows 500,000 to 800,000 distinct CDR3 sequences, about 38% of them singletons. The V and J ends lost 4 bases and 7 bases respectively, with 13 bases between them. Germline CDR1 SNHLY, CDR2 FYNNEI. The CDR3 is made up of 13 amino acids. The J gene is TRBJ1-2, the V gene TRBV2; D unclear. The sample taken for sequencing was peripheral blood. The sequence was collected from an adult man with Graves' ophthalmopathy. This CDR3 is CASSGEGRGGYTF. The DNA for the CDR3 is TGTGCCAGCAGTGGGGAAGGGCGGGGTGGCTACACCTTC.